These T cell receptor beta chains were read from a single sample in a study of early T cells in non-severe SARS-CoV-2 infection. TCRdb called the 5' RACE reads again in MiXCR, with one record for every CDR3 protein. The data contain 95,000 to 110,000 distinct CDR3 sequences, 11% of them singletons. Material for sequencing was whole blood. These receptors were collected from an adult who was a healthcare worker with PCR-confirmed SARS-CoV-2 infection or an uninfected control (not recorded which). Each CDR3 is given with its conserved first and last residue.

CDR3aa	v_gene	j_gene
CASSSWRGTQYF	TRBV5-1	TRBJ2-5
CASSRGYYEQYF	TRBV10-2	TRBJ2-7
CASHRGNTGELFF	TRBV9	TRBJ2-2
CSARDLNSYNEQFF	TRBV20-1	TRBJ2-1
CASCKYSGNTIYF	TRBV7-2	TRBJ1-3
CSARDRTSGHFLAKNIQYF	TRBV20-1	TRBJ2-4
CASSLGGVTNYGYTF	TRBV7-8	TRBJ1-2
CASSPRGGSAGNTIYF	TRBV7-9	TRBJ1-3
CASSLDGLGPDTQYF	TRBV7-2	TRBJ2-3
CASSQDSGGGGPDTQYF	TRBV4-1	TRBJ2-3
CASSQSGQGSEGWYF	TRBV7-8	TRBJ2-4
CAWRGPGGEQFF	TRBV30	TRBJ2-1
CASSSDRDKKTQYF	TRBV7-9	TRBJ2-5
CASSAQSTDTQYF	TRBV9	TRBJ2-3
CASSMRTSGRARYNEQFF	TRBV19	TRBJ2-1
CASSWGGDQPQHF	TRBV27	TRBJ1-5
CASSFQGANQPQHF	TRBV12-3/TRBV12-4	TRBJ1-5
CASAEGAGANVLTF	TRBV12-3/TRBV12-4	TRBJ2-6
CASSSDGFRTQYF	TRBV5-4	TRBJ2-5
CASSQEGARYGYTF	TRBV4-1	TRBJ1-2
CASSSQGPDTQYF	TRBV7-8	TRBJ2-3
CASSLSSPNEQFF	TRBV27	TRBJ2-1
CASSHPLSMNRRDPDTQYF	TRBV7-2	TRBJ2-3
CASSRQSRDSEAFF	TRBV7-9	TRBJ1-1
CASSHGLAVDNEQFF	TRBV14	TRBJ2-1
CASSSGTNYYNEQFF	TRBV11-2	TRBJ2-1
CASSPGQPGEAFF	TRBV6-2/TRBV6-3	TRBJ1-1
CASSVDPPPGGMNTEAFF	TRBV9	TRBJ1-1
CASSNPPGGRPEQYF	TRBV28	TRBJ2-7
CASSLSPGATEAFF	TRBV7-3	TRBJ1-1
CSAKNDGSSYNEQFF	TRBV20-1	TRBJ2-1
CSARGGGPTNYGYTF	TRBV20-1	TRBJ1-2
CASSYHRDRGLSTYEQYF	TRBV6-2/TRBV6-3	TRBJ2-7
CASSPARTPARDTQYF	TRBV7-8	TRBJ2-3
CASSFGGRVQETQYF	TRBV12-3/TRBV12-4	TRBJ2-5
CSAGGRRGNYEQYF	TRBV20-1	TRBJ2-7
CASSESLADRLSEQFF	TRBV10-2	TRBJ2-1
CASSSLGAPNSYEQYF	TRBV6-5	TRBJ2-7
CAGGDANTGELFF	TRBV7-9	TRBJ2-2
CASSLDRGQEQYF	TRBV12-3/TRBV12-4	TRBJ2-7
CASSLGGYYGYTF	TRBV28	TRBJ1-2
CASSLLASEQFF	TRBV2	TRBJ2-1
CASSLDIGPQYF	TRBV5-1	TRBJ2-3
CAWGIGTPQFF	TRBV30	TRBJ2-1
CASSIEESGGKSTGTQYF	TRBV19	TRBJ2-3
CASKPGQGRSGANVLTF	TRBV12-3/TRBV12-4	TRBJ2-6
CASSQGTSGGDEQFF	TRBV4-1	TRBJ2-1
CATAGTSGNEQFF	TRBV3-1	TRBJ2-1
CASRIGTVTDTQYF	TRBV12-3/TRBV12-4	TRBJ2-3
CASSYGRETLETQYF	TRBV6-5	TRBJ2-5
CASSSKRTGSYEQYF	TRBV5-5	TRBJ2-7
CASSPGRLLAKNIQYF	TRBV27	TRBJ2-4
CSVEIIRDRVSYTF	TRBV29-1	TRBJ1-2
CASSLESGGVLNLF	TRBV5-1	TRBJ2-7
CASQADYEQYF	TRBV28	TRBJ2-7
CASSTSGNINNEQFF	TRBV6-4	TRBJ2-1
CSARGTGGYQPQHF	TRBV20-1	TRBJ1-5
CASSPTSGSHQFF	TRBV12-3/TRBV12-4	TRBJ2-1
CATSRVKATNEKLFF	TRBV15	TRBJ1-4